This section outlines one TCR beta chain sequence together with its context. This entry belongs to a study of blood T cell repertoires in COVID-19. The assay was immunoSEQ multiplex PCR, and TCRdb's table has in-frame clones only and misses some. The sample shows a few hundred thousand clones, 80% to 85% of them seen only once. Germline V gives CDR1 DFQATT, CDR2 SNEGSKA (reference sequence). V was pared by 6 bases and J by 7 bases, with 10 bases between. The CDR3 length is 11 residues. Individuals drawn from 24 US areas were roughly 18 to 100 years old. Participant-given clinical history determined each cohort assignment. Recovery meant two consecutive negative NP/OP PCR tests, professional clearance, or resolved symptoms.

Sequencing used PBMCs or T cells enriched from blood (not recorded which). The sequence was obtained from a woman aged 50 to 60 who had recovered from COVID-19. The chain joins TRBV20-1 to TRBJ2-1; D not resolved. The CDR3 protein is CSATTTNEQFF. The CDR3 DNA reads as TGCAGTGCCACCACAACGAATGAGCAGTTCTTC.